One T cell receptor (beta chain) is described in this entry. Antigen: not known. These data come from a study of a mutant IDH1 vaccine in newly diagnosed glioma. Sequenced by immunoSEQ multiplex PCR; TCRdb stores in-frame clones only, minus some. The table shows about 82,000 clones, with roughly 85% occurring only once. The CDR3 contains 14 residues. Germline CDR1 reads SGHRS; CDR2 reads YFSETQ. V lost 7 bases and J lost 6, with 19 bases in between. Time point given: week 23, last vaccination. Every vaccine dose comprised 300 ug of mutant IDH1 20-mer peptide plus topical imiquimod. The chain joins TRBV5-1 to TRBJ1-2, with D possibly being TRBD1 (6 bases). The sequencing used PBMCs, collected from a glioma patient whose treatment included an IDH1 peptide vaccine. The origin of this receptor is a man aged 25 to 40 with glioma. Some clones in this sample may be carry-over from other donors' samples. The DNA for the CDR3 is TGCGCCAGCGGACGGGGCCAGGGGTTAGATGGCTACACCTTC. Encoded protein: CASGRGQGLDGYTF.